The sequence of this TCR beta chain was determined in a study of T cell repertoires in cytomegalovirus infection. Study in general: As its CMV epitopes, the study selected recently identified HLA-C-restricted and well-studied HLA-B-restricted targets. From public TCR beta signatures came an indication of both CMV infection and matching HLA type. Study conclusions and caveats: Clonotype analysis showed dominance of the ex vivo response by HLA-C-restricted CMV-specific TCR beta clonotypes. Summed public TCR beta family frequency identified CMV carriers bearing the relevant HLA.

One entry per CDR3 protein, called by TCRdb with MiXCR from the reads. Here the sample spans about 920,000 distinct CDR3 sequences, around a third being singletons. This CDR3 comprises 15 residues. Germline CDR1 MNHNS, CDR2 SASEGT. Trimming took 3 bases from V and 9 from J; bases not matched to a gene: 3. In regard to this clonotype: Its specificity is unknown.

This chain links TRBV6-1 with TRBJ2-1, with 15 positions matching TRBD2. Sequences were derived from cultured CD8+ T cells from PBMCs, sampled from culture after CMV antigen stimulation. The receptor was derived from a human donor in good health (CMV status not recorded). Some clones in this sample may be carry-over from other donors' samples. CDR3 bases: TGTGCCAGCAGTGAGGGACTAGCGGGGGGTCCTGAGCAGTTCTTC. Its protein product is CASSEGLAGGPEQFF.